The TCR beta chain described here comes from a study of shared clonotypes between healthy human individuals. Study as a whole: The donor pool was made up of a couple of women and three men aged 18 to 49. Regarding the study as a whole: Among four donors, around 5% of naive CD4 clonotypes were found in common. Naive subsets generally exceeded memory subsets in estimated richness. Represented genetic and exposure-history diversity was restricted by having few donors.

Produced via immunoSEQ multiplex PCR; TCRdb's table is partial and in-frame only. The sample consists of millions of clones, approximately 95% of them appearing once. This clone occurred once. Its specificity is unknown. Sequencing was performed on naive CD4+ T cells from PBMCs. Noted subset: CD45RA+ positively selected. This receptor was taken from a man aged 18 to 30 in good health. Some clones in this sample may be carry-over from other donors' samples.

In DNA, the CDR3 is TGTGCCAGCAGCATCAACAGCGGGAAGGGCAATGAGCAGTTCTTC. This codes for CASSINSGKGNEQFF. The rearrangement links TRBV9 to TRBJ2-1; 7 nucleotides line up with TRBD2. Germline assignment: CDR1 SGDLS and CDR2 YYNGEE. This CDR3 has 15 amino acids. V dropped 4 bases and J dropped 6; count of bases not matched to a gene: 10.